These 24 T cell receptor beta chains share one sample of origin, sequenced in a study of blood T cell repertoires in COVID-19. The repertoire was sequenced with immunoSEQ multiplex PCR; TCRdb's copy has only in-frame clones and lacks some. The table lists about 150,000 clones, 76% of them singletons. The sample taken for sequencing was peripheral blood. The receptors derive from a woman over 75 with acute or convalescent COVID-19.

The chain couples TRBV7-2 to TRBJ2-2; maybe TRBD2 (7 bases). Trimming left V 1 base short and J 7 bases short, with 13 bases between. The CDR3 is 15 residues long. Germline CDR1 and CDR2: SGHTA and FQGNSA. CDR3 region: CASSLVEGGIGELFF. DNA of the CDR3: TGTGCCAGCAGCTTAGTCGAGGGGGGGATCGGGGAGCTGTTTTTT.

The rearrangement links TRBV18 to TRBJ2-1; 8 bases align to TRBD2. V dropped 3 bases and J dropped 6; count of bases not matched to a gene: 7. The germline CDR1 and CDR2 sequences are KGHSH and LQKENI. This CDR3 comprises 15 residues. The CDR3 DNA sequence: TGTGCCAGCTCACCCCCGGGGGGGCGATTCAATGAGCAGTTCTTC. This codes for CASSPPGGRFNEQFF.

The V and J genes are TRBV11-2 and TRBJ2-7; 7 positions agree with TRBD2. CDR3 length: 16 residues. Trimming removed 5 bases from V and 4 bases from J; junction bases left unmatched: 14. CDR1 and CDR2 (germline): SGHAT, FQNNGV. Here the CDR3 DNA reads TGTGCCAGCAGCCGACGGCGGGAGTTAGTCGAATACGAGCAGTACTTC. It translates to CASSRRRELVEYEQYF.

In this sample, this clone turned up a few times. This rearrangement joins TRBV2 to TRBJ1-1; D is unresolved. V shed 7 bases and J shed 1 base, with 13 bases lying between them. The germline gives CDR1 SNHLY, CDR2 FYNNEI. The CDR3 totals 14 residues. The CDR3 reads CASKFSAENTEAFF. CDR3 DNA sequence: TGTGCCAGCAAATTCAGCGCCGAGAACACTGAAGCTTTCTTT.

V gene TRBV19 combines with J gene TRBJ2-5, with TRBD1 matching over 10 bases. Trimming removed 1 base from V and 2 bases from J; junction bases left unmatched: 4. The CDR3 length is 16 residues. Germline V lookup: CDR1 LNHDA, CDR2 SQIVND (reference sequence). The CDR3 here is CASSIGQGAGQETQYF. CDR3 DNA: TGTGCCAGTAGTATAGGACAGGGGGCAGGGCAAGAGACCCAGTACTTC.

This clone is termed medium-sized. This rearrangement joins TRBV10-3 to TRBJ2-1; 7 bases fit TRBD2. This CDR3 is 16 amino acids long. V lost 2 bases to trimming and J lost 2 bases; unmatched junction nucleotides: 6. Germline CDR1 reads ENHRY; CDR2 reads SYGVKD. The CDR3 nucleotides are TGTGCCATCAGTGAGGGGCGGGAGCCCCCCTACAATGAGCAGTTCTTC. Translated, it gives CAISEGREPPYNEQFF.

The CDR3 DNA sequence: TGTGCCAGCAGTTCCCGGGTTCCACAAGAGACCCAGTACTTC. As protein: CASSSRVPQETQYF. The chain has TRBV6-1 and TRBJ2-5; D is uncertain. The V gene's germline CDR1 is MNHNS and CDR2 SASEGT. The CDR3 totals 14 residues. The V end lost 5 bases, the J end lost 2 bases, and 12 bases lay between the germline ends.

Many counts were recorded for this clone. An end of the junction differs from the germline gene, which may be a read error. J is TRBJ2-3 and V is TRBV6-5; D may be TRBD2 (6 bases). This CDR3 is 16 amino acids long. CDR1 and CDR2 from the germline V gene are MNHEY and SVGAGI. In nucleotides, the CDR3 is TGTGCCAGCAGCTACTCCGTCGGGAGCGGCACAGATACGCAGTATTTT. Translating it yields CASSYSVGSGTDTQYF.

The genes are TRBV3-1 (or the pseudogene TRBV3-2) and TRBJ2-7; TRBD1 matches at 8 bases. Germline-derived CDR1 and CDR2 are LGHDT and YNNKEL (reference sequence). With 1 base clipped from V and 11 bases from J, the junction kept 13 bases outside the gene matches. This CDR3 contains 15 residues. CDR3 sequence (DNA): TGTGCCAGCAGCCAAGGATCCGGGACAGGCGACCTTGAGTACTTC. Translation: CASSQGSGTGDLEYF.

The gene calls are TRBV5-5 and TRBJ1-5; the D is unclear. The CDR3 covers 12 residues. Trimming took off 2 bases at V and 6 bases at J, with 6 bases between the two ends. Germline CDR1 is SGHKS and CDR2 is YYEKEE (reference sequence). CDR3 sequence reads: CASSFLGQPQHF. CDR3 nucleotides: TGTGCCAGCAGCTTCCTCGGTCAGCCCCAGCATTTT.

This rearrangement joins TRBV10-3 to TRBJ2-2, with TRBD1 identical over 7 bases. Trimming took 4 bases from V and 2 from J; bases not matched to a gene: 7. The CDR3 runs 16 residues. Germline values: CDR1 ENHRY, CDR2 SYGVKD. CDR3 bases: TGTGCCATCAGTGGTTCTAACAGGGGAAACACCGGGGAGCTGTTTTTT. It translates to CAISGSNRGNTGELFF.

There are a few counts of this clone. This rearrangement joins TRBV4-1 to TRBJ1-1; no definite D call. Trimming removed 4 bases from V and 2 bases from J, with 11 bases in between. CDR1 is MGHRA, CDR2 YSYEKL, per germline. The CDR3 has 14 amino acids. The CDR3 sequence is CASSLARENTEAFF. In DNA form, the CDR3 reads TGCGCCAGCAGCCTCGCTCGGGAAAACACTGAAGCTTTCTTT.

The V gene is TRBV3-1 (or the pseudogene TRBV3-2), the J gene TRBJ2-3, with 7 bases lining up with TRBD1. With 2 bases clipped from V and 9 bases from J, the junction kept 8 bases outside the gene matches. The CDR3 is 14 amino acids. Germline V lookup: CDR1 LGHDT, CDR2 YNNKEL (reference sequence). The DNA for the CDR3 is TGTGCCAGCAGCCAAACCAGACAGGGCTCAACGCAGTATTTT. The encoded protein is CASSQTRQGSTQYF.

This chain connects TRBV24-1 to TRBJ2-1; weak D call: TRBD2 (6 bases). Trimming removed 5 bases from V and 8 bases from J, with 18 bases in between. Germline V lookup: CDR1 KGHDR, CDR2 SFDVKD. The CDR3 runs 15 residues. CDR3 DNA: TGTGCCACCAGTGCTGGCGGGGACCTTCGGGATGAGCAGTTCTTC. It specifies CATSAGGDLRDEQFF.

The rearrangement joins TRBV27 to TRBJ2-5, with 15 bases lining up with TRBD2. This CDR3 spans 17 amino acids. Germline lookup yields CDR1 MNHEY and CDR2 SMNVEV (reference sequence). Trimming removed 9 bases from V and 4 bases from J; junction bases left unmatched: 12. The chain's CDR3 is CARGLAGGCSLRETQYF. The CDR3 DNA sequence: TGTGCCAGGGGACTAGCGGGAGGTTGCTCGTTACGAGAGACCCAGTACTTC.

The genes are TRBV7-2 and TRBJ1-2; D is perhaps TRBD1 (5 bases). Trimming pared 5 bases from V and 1 base from J, leaving 8 bases between. This CDR3 contains 13 residues. Germline V gene sequence: CDR1 SGHTA, CDR2 FQGNSA. CDR3 in amino acids: CASSRTLNYGYTF. CDR3 nucleotide sequence: TGTGCCAGCAGCCGGACACTTAACTATGGCTACACCTTC.

This clone was seen once. The CDR3 loop is CASSQQTGGSQNIQYF. The CDR3 DNA is TGTGCCAGCAGCCAACAGACAGGGGGCTCGCAAAACATTCAGTACTTC. V and J are TRBV4-2 and TRBJ2-4, with 10 bases aligning to TRBD1. The CDR3 spans 16 residues. The germline V gene encodes CDR1 LGHNA and CDR2 YNFKEQ. With V trimmed by 2 bases and J by 5 bases, 6 bases remained unmatched.

The rearrangement joins TRBV7-2 to TRBJ1-1; unclear D gene. The V end lost 5 bases, the J end lost 2 bases, and 15 bases lay between the germline ends. The CDR3 covers 15 residues. The germline V gene has CDR1 SGHTA and CDR2 FQGNSA. CDR3 DNA sequence: TGTGCCAGCAGCCCCTTATCGTTGAGAAACACTGAAGCTTTCTTT. Translating it yields CASSPLSLRNTEAFF.

This chain connects TRBV19 to TRBJ1-5; D might be TRBD1 (5 bases). Between the trimmed V and J ends, which lost 7 bases and 3 bases, there was a span of 16 bases. Germline V gene data show CDR1 as LNHDA and CDR2 as SQIVND (reference sequence). There are 15 residues in the CDR3. CDR3 sequence reads: CASTSIGAANQPQHF. CDR3 in DNA: TGTGCCAGTACCAGCATAGGGGCCGCCAATCAGCCCCAGCATTTT.

The gene calls are TRBV5-8 and TRBJ1-4, with D uncertain. The CDR3 is made up of 15 amino acids. V was shortened by 2 bases and J by 6 bases, with 14 bases between the two germline ends. Germline V CDR1 and CDR2: SGHTS, YDEGEE. The CDR3 nucleotides are TGTGCCAGCAGCTTAAAAGGGAGAAGGCATGAAAAACTGTTTTTT. Residues: CASSLKGRRHEKLFF.

The chain carries TRBV2 and TRBJ1-2, with D maybe TRBD1 (6 bases). This CDR3 has 15 residues. V gave up 5 bases and J gave up 0 bases, with 13 bases separating them. Germline CDR1 and CDR2: SNHLY and FYNNEI. CDR3 loop: CASSNRDRTNYGYTF. The CDR3 nucleotides are TGTGCCAGCAGTAACCGAGACAGGACTAACTATGGCTACACCTTC.

The chain couples TRBV2 to TRBJ2-5, with 8 bases matching TRBD2. This CDR3 has 14 amino acids. Germline CDR1 SNHLY, CDR2 FYNNEI. Germline trimming cut 3 bases from V and 1 base from J; bases unmatched to any gene: 1. The CDR3 DNA reads as TGTGCCAGCAGTGAGGCGGGAGGCCAAGAGACCCAGTACTTC. Its protein is CASSEAGGQETQYF.

V gene TRBV30 combines with J gene TRBJ2-1, with TRBD2 identical over 9 bases. CDR3 length: 16 amino acids. From germline, CDR1 is GTSNPN and CDR2 SVGIG (reference sequence). After removal of 0 bases from V and 9 bases from J, the junction contained 12 bases not matched to a gene. CDR3 sequence: CAWSVTLQTSGFEQFF. Here the CDR3 DNA reads TGTGCCTGGAGTGTCACCTTACAGACTAGCGGTTTTGAGCAGTTCTTC.

The chain carries TRBV7-9 and TRBJ2-2; D may be TRBD2 (6 bases). V gave up 1 base and J gave up 4 bases, with 13 bases separating them. The CDR3 extends over 16 amino acids. Germline V gene sequence: CDR1 SEHNR, CDR2 FQNEAQ (reference sequence). CDR3 sequence reads: CASSLGGALLTGELFF. The CDR3 DNA is TGTGCCAGCAGCTTAGGCGGGGCCCTTCTCACCGGGGAGCTGTTTTTT. The whole variable domain, remainder taken from reference TRBV7-9 and TRBJ2-2, is DTGVSQNPRHKITKRGQNVTFRCDPISEHNRLYWYRQTLGQGPEFLTYFQNEAQLEKSRLLSDRFSAERPKGSFSTLEIQRTEQGDSAMYLCASSLGGALLTGELFFGEGSRLTVL.